These 4 T cell receptor beta chains share one sample of origin, sequenced in a study of blood T cells in healthy people across ages. A second PCR of 7 to 11 cycles used a sample-barcoded 5' primer and a J-beta primer mix. In TCRdb, the 5' RACE reads were re-called with MiXCR into one record per CDR3 protein. The data hold around 1.5 million distinct CDR3 sequences, with about 35% observed a single time. Specimen: blood. These receptors were taken from a woman aged 30 to 39 in good health.

This clonotype has only a few counts. The V and J genes are TRBV3-1 and TRBJ1-4; D may be TRBD1 (6 bases). The V gene's germline CDR1 is LGHDT and CDR2 YNNKEL (reference sequence). The length of the CDR3 is 13 residues. With 7 bases removed from V and 8 bases from J, the gap between germline ends came to 14 bases. The CDR3 nucleotides are TGTGCCAGCAAGGGGGGCAGGAGAGAAAAACTGTTTTTT. Encoded protein: CASKGGRREKLFF.

The chain employs TRBV7-9 and TRBJ1-1; no clear D gene. V lost 2 bases to trimming and J lost 1 base, with 8 bases between them. The CDR3 length is 14 residues. Germline V gene sequence: CDR1 SEHNR, CDR2 FQNEAQ (reference sequence). The CDR3 nucleotides are TGTGCCAGCAGCTTATTGGGCAAGAACACTGAAGCTTTCTTT. Its translation is CASSLLGKNTEAFF.

Notes on this clonotype: Sequence at one end of the junction differs from germline and may be a read error. The chain is built from TRBV15 and TRBJ2-2, with D tentatively TRBD1 (7 bases). The germline V gene has CDR1 LNHNV and CDR2 YYDKDF (reference sequence). This CDR3 is 17 amino acids long. DNA of the CDR3: TGTGCCACCAGCAGAGAACCAGGGGGGACGAAAACCGGGGAGCTGTTTTTT. Amino acid sequence: CATSREPGGTKTGELFF.

The gene calls are TRBV11-2 and TRBJ2-7, with a weak D call TRBD2 (6 bases). The CDR3 runs to 15 residues. The germline V gene has CDR1 SGHAT and CDR2 FQNNGV. V gave up 0 bases and J gave up 0 bases, with 9 bases separating them. CDR3 sequence: CASSLEYGSSYEQYF. CDR3 coding DNA: TGTGCCAGCAGCTTAGAGTACGGGAGCTCCTACGAGCAGTACTTC.